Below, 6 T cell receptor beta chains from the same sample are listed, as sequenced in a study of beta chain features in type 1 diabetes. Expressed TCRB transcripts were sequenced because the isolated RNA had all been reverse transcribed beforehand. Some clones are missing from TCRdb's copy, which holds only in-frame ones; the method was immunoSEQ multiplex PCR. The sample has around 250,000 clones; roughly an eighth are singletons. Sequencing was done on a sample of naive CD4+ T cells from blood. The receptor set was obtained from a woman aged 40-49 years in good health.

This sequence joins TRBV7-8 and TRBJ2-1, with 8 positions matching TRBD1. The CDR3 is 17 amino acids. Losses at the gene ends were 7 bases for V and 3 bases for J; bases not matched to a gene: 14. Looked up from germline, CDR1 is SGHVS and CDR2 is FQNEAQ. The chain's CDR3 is CASTETGVISLYNEQFF. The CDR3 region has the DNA TGTGCCAGCACCGAGACAGGGGTCATCTCCCTCTACAATGAGCAGTTCTTC.

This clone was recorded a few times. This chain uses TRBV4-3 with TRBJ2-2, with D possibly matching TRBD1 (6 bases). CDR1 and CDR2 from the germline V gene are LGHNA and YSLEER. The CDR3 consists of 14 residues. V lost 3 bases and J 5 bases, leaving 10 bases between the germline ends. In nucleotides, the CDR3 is TGCGCCAGCAGCCAGGACAGTTGGACCGGGGAGCTGTTTTTT. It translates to CASSQDSWTGELFF.

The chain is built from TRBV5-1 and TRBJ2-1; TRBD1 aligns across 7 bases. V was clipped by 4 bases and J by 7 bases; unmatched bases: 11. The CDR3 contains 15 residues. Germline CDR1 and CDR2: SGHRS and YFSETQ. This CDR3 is CASSVTGLRINEQFF. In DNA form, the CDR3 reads TGCGCCAGCAGCGTGACAGGGCTCAGGATAAATGAGCAGTTCTTC.

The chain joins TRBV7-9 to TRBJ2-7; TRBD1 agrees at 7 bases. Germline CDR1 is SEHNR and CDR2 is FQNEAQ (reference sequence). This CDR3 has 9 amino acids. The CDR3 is CASSPGQAV. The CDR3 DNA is TGTGCCAGCAGCCCCGGACAGGCCGTG.

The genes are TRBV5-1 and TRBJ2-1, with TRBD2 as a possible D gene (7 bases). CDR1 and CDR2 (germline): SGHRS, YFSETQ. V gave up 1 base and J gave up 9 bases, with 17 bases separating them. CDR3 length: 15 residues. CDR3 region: CASSLLEGGRSEQFF. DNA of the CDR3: TGCGCCAGCAGCTTGTTGGAGGGGGGGAGGAGTGAGCAGTTCTTC.

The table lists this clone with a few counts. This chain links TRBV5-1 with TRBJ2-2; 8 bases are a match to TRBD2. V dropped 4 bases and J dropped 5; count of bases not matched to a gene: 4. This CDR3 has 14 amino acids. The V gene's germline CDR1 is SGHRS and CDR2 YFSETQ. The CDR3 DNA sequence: TGCGCCAGCAGCCCCCGGGGGGGGACCGGGGAGCTGTTTTTT. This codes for CASSPRGGTGELFF. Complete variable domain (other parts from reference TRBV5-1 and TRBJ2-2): KAGVTQTPRYLIKTRGQQVTLSCSPISGHRSVSWYQQTPGQGLQFLFEYFSETQRNKGNFPGRFSGRQFSNSRSEMNVSTLELGDSALYLCASSPRGGTGELFFGEGSRLTVL.